This TCR beta chain was sequenced in a study of blood T cell repertoires in COVID-19. Whole-study context: Acute and convalescent COVID-19 samples came from the United States, Italy and Spain. T cells, B-cell-depleted T cells, or PBMCs provided the cDNA or gDNA that served as material.

V lost 0 bases and J 8 bases, leaving 13 bases between the germline ends. Germline CDR1 SGHDN, CDR2 FVKESK. The CDR3 contains 14 residues. Data came from immunoSEQ multiplex PCR; TCRdb stores just in-frame clones and leaves some out. The repertoire holds 45,000 to 70,000 clones, about 85% seen once, with 13% in the top ten. Sequenced sample: peripheral blood. This TCR was recovered from an elderly woman with acute or convalescent COVID-19. The chain couples TRBV14 to TRBJ1-2; TRBD1 is a possible D gene (6 bases). CDR3 loop: CASSQDLAGVGYTF. CDR3 in DNA: TGTGCCAGCAGCCAAGATCTGGCAGGGGTGGGCTACACCTTC.